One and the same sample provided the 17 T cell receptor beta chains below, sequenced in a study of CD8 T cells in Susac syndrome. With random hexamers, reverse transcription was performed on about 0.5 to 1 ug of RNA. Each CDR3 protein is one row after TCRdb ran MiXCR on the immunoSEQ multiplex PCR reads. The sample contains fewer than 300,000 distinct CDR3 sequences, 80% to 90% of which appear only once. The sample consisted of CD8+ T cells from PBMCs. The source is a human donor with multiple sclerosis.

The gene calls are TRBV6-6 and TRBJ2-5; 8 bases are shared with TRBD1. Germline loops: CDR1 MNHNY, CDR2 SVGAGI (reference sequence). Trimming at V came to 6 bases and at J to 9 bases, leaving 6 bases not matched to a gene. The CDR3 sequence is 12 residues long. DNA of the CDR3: TGTGCCAGCAGAGGGACAGGAGCTGCCCAGTACTTC. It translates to CASRGTGAAQYF.

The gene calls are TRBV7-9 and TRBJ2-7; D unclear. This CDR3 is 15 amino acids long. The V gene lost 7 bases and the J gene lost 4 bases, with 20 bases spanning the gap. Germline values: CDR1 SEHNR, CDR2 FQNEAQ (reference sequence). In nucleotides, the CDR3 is TGTGCCAGCACCAATAACCAGAAGGGCATTTACGAGCAGTACTTC. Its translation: CASTNNQKGIYEQYF.

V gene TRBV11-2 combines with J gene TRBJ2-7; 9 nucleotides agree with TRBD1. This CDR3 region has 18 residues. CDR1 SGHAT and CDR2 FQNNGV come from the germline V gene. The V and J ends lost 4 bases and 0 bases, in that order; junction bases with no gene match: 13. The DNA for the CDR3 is TGTGCCAGCAGCTCGTTGTCCTCCGGGACAGGGAGCTCCTACGAGCAGTACTTC. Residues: CASSSLSSGTGSSYEQYF.

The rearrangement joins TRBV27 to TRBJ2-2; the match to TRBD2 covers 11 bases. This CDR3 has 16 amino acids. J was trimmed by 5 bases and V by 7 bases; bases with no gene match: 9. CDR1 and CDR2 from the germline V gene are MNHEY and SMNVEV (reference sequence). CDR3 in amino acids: CASTLISGRETGELFF. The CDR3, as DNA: TGTGCCAGCACCCTTATTAGCGGGAGGGAAACCGGGGAGCTGTTTTTT.

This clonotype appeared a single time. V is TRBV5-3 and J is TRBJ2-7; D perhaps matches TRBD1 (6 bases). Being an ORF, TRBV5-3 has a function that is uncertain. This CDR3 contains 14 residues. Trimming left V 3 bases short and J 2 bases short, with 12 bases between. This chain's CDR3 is CARSSRQDPYEQYF. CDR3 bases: TGTGCCAGAAGCTCCAGACAGGACCCCTACGAGCAGTACTTC.

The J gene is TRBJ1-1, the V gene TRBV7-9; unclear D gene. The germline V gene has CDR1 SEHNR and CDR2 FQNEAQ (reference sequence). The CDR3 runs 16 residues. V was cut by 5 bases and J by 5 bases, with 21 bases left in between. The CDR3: CASSPWESPLRTEAFF. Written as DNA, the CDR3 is TGTGCCAGCAGCCCCTGGGAGTCGCCGCTGAGGACTGAAGCTTTCTTT.

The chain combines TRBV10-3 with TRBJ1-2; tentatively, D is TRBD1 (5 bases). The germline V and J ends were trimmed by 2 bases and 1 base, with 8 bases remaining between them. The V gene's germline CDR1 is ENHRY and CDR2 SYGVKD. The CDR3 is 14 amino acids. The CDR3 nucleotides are TGTGCCATCAGTGAGCAGACAGATAACTATGGCTACACCTTC. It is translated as CAISEQTDNYGYTF.

CDR3 residues: CASSQDLSRTGEEETQYF. The CDR3 nucleotides read TGTGCCAGCAGCCAAGATCTATCGAGGACAGGGGAAGAAGAGACCCAGTACTTC. The chain recombines TRBV3-1 with TRBJ2-5, with 9 nucleotides matching TRBD1. Germline CDR1 is LGHDT and CDR2 is YNNKEL (reference sequence). The CDR3 extends over 18 amino acids. Trimming at V came to 0 bases and at J to 3 bases, leaving 11 bases not matched to a gene.

Here the CDR3 reads CASSFDFLRDGELFF. DNA of the CDR3: TGTGCCAGCAGCTTCGATTTTCTTCGGGACGGGGAGCTGTTTTTT. V and J are TRBV7-9 and TRBJ2-2; a weak D match, TRBD2 (5 bases). Looked up from germline, CDR1 is SEHNR and CDR2 is FQNEAQ (reference sequence). This CDR3 has 15 residues. Between the trimmed V and J ends, which lost 3 bases and 7 bases, there was a span of 15 bases.

CDR3 sequence: CASSSRITGLGNNEQFF. For the CDR3, the DNA is TGTGCCAGCAGTTCCCGAATTACGGGACTAGGGAACAATGAGCAGTTCTTC. V gene TRBV6-5 combines with J gene TRBJ2-1; TRBD2 matches 8 bases. In germline, CDR1 is MNHEY, CDR2 SVGAGI. The CDR3 length is 17 residues. Germline trimming cut 4 bases from V and 5 bases from J; bases unmatched to any gene: 13.

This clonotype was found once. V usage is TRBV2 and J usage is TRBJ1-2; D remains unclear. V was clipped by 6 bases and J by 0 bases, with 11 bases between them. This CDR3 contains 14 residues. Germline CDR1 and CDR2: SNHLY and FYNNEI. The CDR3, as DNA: TGTGCCAGCAGGGCAAGGGCTACTAACTATGGCTACACCTTC. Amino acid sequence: CASRARATNYGYTF.

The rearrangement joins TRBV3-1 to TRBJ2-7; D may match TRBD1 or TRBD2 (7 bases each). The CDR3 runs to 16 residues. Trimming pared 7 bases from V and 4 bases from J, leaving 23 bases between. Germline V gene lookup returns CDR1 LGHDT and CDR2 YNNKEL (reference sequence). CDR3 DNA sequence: TGTGCCAGCACCCATCCGGCTGCCAGGGGGGGATACGAGCAGTACTTC. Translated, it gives CASTHPAARGGYEQYF.

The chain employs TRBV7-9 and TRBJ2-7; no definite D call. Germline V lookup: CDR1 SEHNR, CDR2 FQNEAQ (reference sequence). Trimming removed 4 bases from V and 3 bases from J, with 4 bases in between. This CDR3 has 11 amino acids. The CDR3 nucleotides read TGTGCCAGCAGCTCCATCTACGAGCAGTACTTC. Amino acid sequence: CASSSIYEQYF.

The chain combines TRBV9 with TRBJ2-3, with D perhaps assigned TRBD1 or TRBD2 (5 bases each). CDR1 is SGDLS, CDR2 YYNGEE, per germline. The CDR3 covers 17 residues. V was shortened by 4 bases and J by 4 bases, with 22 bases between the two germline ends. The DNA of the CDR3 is TGTGCCAGCAGCACAAATGCTGAGGGAGAGGGGTCAGATACGCAGTATTTT. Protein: CASSTNAEGEGSDTQYF.

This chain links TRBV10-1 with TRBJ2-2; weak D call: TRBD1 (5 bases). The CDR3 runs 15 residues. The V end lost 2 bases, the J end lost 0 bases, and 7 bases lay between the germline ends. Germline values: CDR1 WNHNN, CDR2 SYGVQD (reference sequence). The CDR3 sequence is CASSEKGANTGELFF. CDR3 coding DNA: TGCGCCAGCAGTGAGAAAGGGGCGAACACCGGGGAGCTGTTTTTT.

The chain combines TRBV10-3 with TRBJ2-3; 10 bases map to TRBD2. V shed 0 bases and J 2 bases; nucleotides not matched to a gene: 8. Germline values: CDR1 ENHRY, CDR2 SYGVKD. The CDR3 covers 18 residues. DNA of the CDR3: TGTGCCATCAGTGAGTCGATCGGGACTAGCGTGAACACAGATACGCAGTATTTT. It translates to CAISESIGTSVNTDTQYF.

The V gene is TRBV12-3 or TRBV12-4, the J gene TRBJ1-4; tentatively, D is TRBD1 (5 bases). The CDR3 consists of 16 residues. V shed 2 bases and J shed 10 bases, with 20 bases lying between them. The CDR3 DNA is TGTGCCAGCAGTTTACAGTGGGACGTACCCGTTGGAAAACTGTTTTTT. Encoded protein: CASSLQWDVPVGKLFF.